Listed below are T cell receptor beta chains from one sample, sequenced in a study of T cell changes during pregnancy in multiple sclerosis. The data were produced by immunoSEQ multiplex PCR, yet TCRdb's version contains in-frame clones alone and is incomplete. This sample has roughly 90,000 clones, with 85% to 95% found just once. The sequencing used peripheral blood, collected in the third trimester of pregnancy. The receptors derive from a female donor with multiple sclerosis, enrolled in a pregnancy study. The CDR3 runs from the conserved cysteine through the conserved F or W. D genes are given only for firm matches. The listing skips clone size in some rows; elsewhere it reads once, few, many or a size class.

>-|-|TRBV18|TRBJ1-2
TGTGCCAGCTCACCAGTAGGGGCGGACTATGGCTACACCTTC
CASSPVGADYGYTF
>-|TRBD2|TRBV28|TRBJ2-5
TGTGCCAGCACCCGAGGGGGACTAGCGGGACAAGAGACCCAGTACTTC
CASTRGGLAGQETQYF
>-|-|TRBV25-1|TRBJ2-7
TGTGCCAGCAGTGCCCAGGGCTACGAGCAGTACTTC
CASSAQGYEQYF
>-|-|TRBV28|TRBJ2-7
TGTGCCAGCAGTTCCCGGGTAGGGGATACGACTAGTTTCTACGAGCAGTACTTC
CASSSRVGDTTSFYEQYF
>once|TRBD2|TRBV6-5|TRBJ2-1
TGTGCCAGCAGACAGACTAGCGGGAAATACAATGAGCAGTTCTTC
CASRQTSGKYNEQFF
>once|-|TRBV7-9|TRBJ1-3
TGTGCCAGCAGCACTTTGACAGGCCTTTTCGGTGGAAACACCATATATTTT
CASSTLTGLFGGNTIYF
>-|-|TRBV5-4|TRBJ1-1
TGTGCCAGCAGCTTGGAAGGGGCCCGGGACACTGAAGCTTTCTTT
CASSLEGARDTEAFF
>once|-|TRBV7-9|TRBJ2-7
TGTGCCAGCAGCTTAGCCACAGTGGCCTACGAGCAGTACTTC
CASSLATVAYEQYF
>-|-|TRBV29-1|TRBJ1-1
TGCAGCGTTGTAGAGTTCGCTGAAGCTTTCTTT
CSVVEFAEAFF
>-|-|TRBV2|TRBJ1-2
TGTGCCAGCAGTTCAATAGATGGCTACACCTTC
CASSSIDGYTF